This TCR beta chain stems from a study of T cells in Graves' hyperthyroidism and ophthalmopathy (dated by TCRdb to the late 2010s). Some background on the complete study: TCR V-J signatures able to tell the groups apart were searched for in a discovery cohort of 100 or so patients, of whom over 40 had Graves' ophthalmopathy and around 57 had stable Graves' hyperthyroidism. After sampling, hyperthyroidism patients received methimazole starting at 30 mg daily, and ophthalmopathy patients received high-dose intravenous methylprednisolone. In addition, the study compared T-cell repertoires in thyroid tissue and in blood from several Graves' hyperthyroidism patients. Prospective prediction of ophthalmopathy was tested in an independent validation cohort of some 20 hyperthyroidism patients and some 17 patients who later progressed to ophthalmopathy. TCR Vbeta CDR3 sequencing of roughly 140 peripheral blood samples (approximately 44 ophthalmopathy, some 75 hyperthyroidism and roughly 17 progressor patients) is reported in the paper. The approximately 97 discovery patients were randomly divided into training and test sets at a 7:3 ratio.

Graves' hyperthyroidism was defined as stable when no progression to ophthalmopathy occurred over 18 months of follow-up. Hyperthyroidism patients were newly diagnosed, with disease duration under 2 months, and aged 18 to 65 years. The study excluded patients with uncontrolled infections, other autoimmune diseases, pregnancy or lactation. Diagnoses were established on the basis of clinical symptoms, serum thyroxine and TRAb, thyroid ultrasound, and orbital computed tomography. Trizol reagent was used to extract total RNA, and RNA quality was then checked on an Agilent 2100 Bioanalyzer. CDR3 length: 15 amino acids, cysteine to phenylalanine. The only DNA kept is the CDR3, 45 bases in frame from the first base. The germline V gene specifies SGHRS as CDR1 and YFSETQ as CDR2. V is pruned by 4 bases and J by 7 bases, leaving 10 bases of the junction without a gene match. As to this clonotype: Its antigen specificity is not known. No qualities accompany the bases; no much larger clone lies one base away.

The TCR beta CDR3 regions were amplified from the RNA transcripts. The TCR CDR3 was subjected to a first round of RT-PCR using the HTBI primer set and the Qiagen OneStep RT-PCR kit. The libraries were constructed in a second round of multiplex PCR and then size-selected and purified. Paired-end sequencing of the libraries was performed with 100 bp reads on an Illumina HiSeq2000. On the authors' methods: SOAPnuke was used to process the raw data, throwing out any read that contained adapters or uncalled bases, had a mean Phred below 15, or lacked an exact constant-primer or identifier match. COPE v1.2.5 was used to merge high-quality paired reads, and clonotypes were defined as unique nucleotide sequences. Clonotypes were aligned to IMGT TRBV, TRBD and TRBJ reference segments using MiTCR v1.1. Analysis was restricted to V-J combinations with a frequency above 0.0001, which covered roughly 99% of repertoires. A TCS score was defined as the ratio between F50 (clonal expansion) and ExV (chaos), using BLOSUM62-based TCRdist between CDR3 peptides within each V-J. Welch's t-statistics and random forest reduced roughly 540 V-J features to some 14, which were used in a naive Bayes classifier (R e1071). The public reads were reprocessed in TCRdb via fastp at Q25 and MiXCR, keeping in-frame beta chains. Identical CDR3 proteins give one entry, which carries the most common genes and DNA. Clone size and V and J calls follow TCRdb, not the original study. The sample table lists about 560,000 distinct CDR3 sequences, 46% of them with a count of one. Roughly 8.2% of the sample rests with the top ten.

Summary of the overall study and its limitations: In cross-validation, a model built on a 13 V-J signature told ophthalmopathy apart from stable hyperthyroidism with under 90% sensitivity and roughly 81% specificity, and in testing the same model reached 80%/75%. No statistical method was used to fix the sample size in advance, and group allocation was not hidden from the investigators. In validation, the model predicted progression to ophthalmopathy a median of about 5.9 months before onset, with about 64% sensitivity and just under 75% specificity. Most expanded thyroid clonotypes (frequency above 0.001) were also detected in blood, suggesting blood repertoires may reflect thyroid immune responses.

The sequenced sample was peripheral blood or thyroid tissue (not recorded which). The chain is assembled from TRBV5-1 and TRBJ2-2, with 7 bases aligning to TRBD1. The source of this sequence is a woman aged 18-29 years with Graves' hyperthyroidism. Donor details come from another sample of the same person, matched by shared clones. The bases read TGCGCCAGCAGCCAAAACACAGGGGTCGGCGGGGAGCTGTTTTTT. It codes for CASSQNTGVGGELFF.